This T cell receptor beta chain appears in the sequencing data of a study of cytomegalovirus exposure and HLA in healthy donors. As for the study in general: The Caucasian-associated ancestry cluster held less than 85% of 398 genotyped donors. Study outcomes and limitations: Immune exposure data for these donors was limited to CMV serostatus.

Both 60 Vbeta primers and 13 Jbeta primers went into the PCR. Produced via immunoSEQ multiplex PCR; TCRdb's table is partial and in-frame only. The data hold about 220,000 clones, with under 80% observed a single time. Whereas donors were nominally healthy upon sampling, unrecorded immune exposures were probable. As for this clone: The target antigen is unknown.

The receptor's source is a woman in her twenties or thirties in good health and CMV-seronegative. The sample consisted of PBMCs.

The CDR3 is CATAPSDSHNEQFF. CDR3 coding DNA: TGTGCCACTGCCCCTTCGGACAGCCACAATGAGCAGTTCTTC. The chain joins TRBV19 to TRBJ2-1, with D possibly being TRBD1 (6 bases). The V gene's germline CDR1 is LNHDA and CDR2 SQIVND (reference sequence). V lost 10 bases, J lost 5 bases, and 18 bases lay in between. The CDR3 totals 14 residues.